These T cell receptor beta chains were read from a single sample in a study of T cell changes during pregnancy in multiple sclerosis. TCRdb's copy holds only in-frame clones and misses some; the assay was immunoSEQ multiplex PCR. In the table there are more than 85,000 clones, 80% to 95% of which are singletons. The input for sequencing was peripheral blood, taken in the third trimester of pregnancy. These receptors were collected from a female donor in good health, enrolled as a control in a pregnancy study. Both conserved end residues are part of each CDR3. A D gene is named only where the DNA matches it firmly. Rows may omit the clone size; those that give it use once, few, many or a size class.

D	V	J	size	CDR3	DNA
TRBD2	TRBV5-6	TRBJ2-7	-	CASSFSGSYEQYF	TGTGCCAGCAGCTTCAGCGGGAGTTACGAGCAGTACTTC
-	TRBV6-5	TRBJ2-1	-	CASSSNHPGPYNEQFF	TGTGCCAGCAGTTCCAACCATCCAGGGCCCTACAATGAGCAGTTCTTC
-	TRBV27	TRBJ2-1	-	CASSPRLGGNEQFF	TGTGCCAGCAGTCCGAGACTAGGAGGCAATGAGCAGTTCTTC
-	TRBV5-1	TRBJ2-1	-	CASSLRPGLEYNEQFF	TGCGCCAGCTCCCTCCGGCCGGGACTGGAGTACAATGAGCAGTTCTTC
TRBD2	TRBV4-2	TRBJ2-1	-	CASSPTSGTNEQFF	TGTGCCAGCAGCCCGACTAGCGGGACAAATGAGCAGTTCTTC
TRBD2	TRBV6-5	TRBJ2-7	once	CASSFDRPSGAYEQYF	TGTGCCAGCAGTTTCGATCGTCCTAGCGGGGCCTACGAGCAGTACTTC
TRBD1	TRBV18	TRBJ2-2	-	CASSPVTGGSNTGELFF	TGTGCCAGCTCACCCGTTACAGGGGGCTCGAACACCGGGGAGCTGTTTTTT
TRBD1	TRBV7-9	TRBJ1-1	-	CASSSGTDHTEAFF	TGTGCCAGCAGCTCCGGGACAGACCACACTGAAGCTTTCTTT
TRBD1	TRBV12-5	TRBJ2-1	-	CASGTSLVTGANEQFF	TGTGCTAGTGGTACCAGCCTAGTAACAGGGGCGAATGAGCAGTTCTTC
-	TRBV2	TRBJ1-5	-	CASRGLRNQPQHF	TGTGCCAGCAGAGGTCTGAGGAATCAGCCCCAGCATTTT
TRBD2	TRBV4-1	TRBJ2-1	-	CASSPTGTSNEQFF	TGCGCCAGCAGCCCTACCGGGACTAGCAATGAGCAGTTCTTC
TRBD1	TRBV5-1	TRBJ2-2	-	CASSAGTGNTGELFF	TGCGCCAGCAGCGCCGGGACAGGGAACACCGGGGAGCTGTTTTTT
-	TRBV5-1	TRBJ2-7	-	CASSPIGLGLTYEQYF	TGCGCCAGCAGCCCGATAGGACTGGGACTTACCTACGAGCAGTACTTC
TRBD1	TRBV4-2	TRBJ1-3	-	CASSQERGRSGLSSGNTIYF	TGTGCCAGCAGCCAAGAAAGGGGGCGTTCGGGACTCAGCTCTGGAAACACCATATATTTT
TRBD2	TRBV10-3	TRBJ2-3	-	CAISESRTSGRVDTQYF	TGTGCCATCAGTGAGTCGAGGACTAGCGGGCGGGTAGATACGCAGTATTTT